This paragraph reports one T cell receptor beta chain. Its antigen is unknown. Method: immunoSEQ multiplex PCR; TCRdb's copy keeps in-frame clones and lacks some. The sample shows more than 300,000 clones, roughly 90% of them seen only once. These data belong to a study of cytomegalovirus exposure and HLA in healthy donors. Study-level results: The classifier reportedly diagnosed cytomegalovirus status with high sensitivity and specificity.

Trimming removed 4 bases from V and 6 bases from J, with 15 bases in between. This CDR3 has 13 amino acids. Germline CDR1 GTSNPN, CDR2 SVGIG (reference sequence). The TCR originated in a woman aged 18-35 years in good health and CMV-seronegative. The sample consisted of PBMCs. The rearrangement links TRBV30 to TRBJ1-1; maybe TRBD1 (5 bases). CDR3 sequence: CAWNRGVVAEAFF. The CDR3 DNA sequence: TGTGCCTGGAATCGGGGGGTAGTCGCTGAAGCTTTCTTT.